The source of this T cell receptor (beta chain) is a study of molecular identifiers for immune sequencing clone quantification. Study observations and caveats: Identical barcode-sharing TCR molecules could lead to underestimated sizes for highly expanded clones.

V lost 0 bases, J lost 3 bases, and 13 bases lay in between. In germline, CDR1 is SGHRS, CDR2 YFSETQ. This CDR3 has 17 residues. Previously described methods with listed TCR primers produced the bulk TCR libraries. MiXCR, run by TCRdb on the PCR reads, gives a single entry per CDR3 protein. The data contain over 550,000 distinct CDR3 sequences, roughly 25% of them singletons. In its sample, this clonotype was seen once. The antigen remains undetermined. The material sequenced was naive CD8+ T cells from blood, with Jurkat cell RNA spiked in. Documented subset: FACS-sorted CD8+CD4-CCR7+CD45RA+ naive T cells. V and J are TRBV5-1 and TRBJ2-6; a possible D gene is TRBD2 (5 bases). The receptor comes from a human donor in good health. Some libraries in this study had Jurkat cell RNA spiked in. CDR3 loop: CASSLAQVGVGANVLTF. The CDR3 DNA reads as TGCGCCAGCAGCTTGGCCCAGGTGGGAGTTGGGGCCAACGTCCTGACTTTC.